Sequencing of this TCR beta chain was carried out in a study of blood T cells in healthy people across ages. V dropped 4 bases and J dropped 0 bases, with 24 bases sitting between them. The CDR3 contains 19 residues. CDR1 and CDR2 (germline): LGHDT, YNNKEL (reference sequence). A second roughly 6 to 12 cycle PCR used barcoded and J-beta primers. TCRdb passed the 5' RACE reads through MiXCR, listing each CDR3 protein once. The data show a few hundred thousand distinct CDR3 sequences, roughly 26% seen once. This sequence originates from a woman in her 70s in good health. The chain links TRBV3-1 to TRBJ1-2; possible D gene TRBD1, 6 bases. Sequenced sample: blood. Here the CDR3 DNA reads TGTGCCAGCAGCCCCGAGATCTGGGACATAAAGGAAGCTAACTATGGCTACACCTTC. Encoded protein: CASSPEIWDIKEANYGYTF.